The T cell receptor (beta chain) under discussion was sequenced for a study of human T cells and chemical hapten exposure. Across the whole study: Sensitization involved placing 2% DPC onto a 2 cm by 2 cm region of upper inner arm skin.

TCRdb processed the RACE reads anew with MiXCR; each CDR3 protein has one entry. The profile shows some 340,000 distinct CDR3 sequences, about 7% of them singletons. Germline-derived CDR1 and CDR2 are DFQATT and SNEGSKA (reference sequence). V was cut by 3 bases and J by 7 bases, with 10 bases left in between. CDR3 size: 13 residues. Time point indicated: patch test 1, 2 weeks after DPC sensitization. Treatment denoted: therapeutic diphenylcyclopropenone sensitization with weekly scalp DPC. This clonotype was counted a few times. This clonotype was obtained from a woman in her late teens or twenties with alopecia areata. Some clones in this sample may be carry-over from other donors' samples. The rearrangement uses TRBV20-1 and TRBJ1-6; D ambiguous. The source material was whole blood, sampled in connection with sensitization to the hapten diphenylcyclopropenone (DPC). CDR3: CSASDGGNSPLHF. The CDR3 region has the DNA TGCAGTGCTAGTGATGGAGGGAATTCACCCCTCCACTTT.